This T cell receptor beta chain was recovered during a study of T cells after yellow fever vaccination. Study outcomes and limitations: After the booster, approximately 96% of CD4 and about nine tenths of CD8 primary-response clones were re-detected.

A remark on this clonotype: Its antigen is currently unknown.

TCRdb ran MiXCR on the 5' RACE reads and lists one entry per CDR3 protein. The data contain around 550,000 distinct CDR3 sequences, about 19% of them singletons. Germline V gene data show CDR1 as SGHTA and CDR2 as FQGNSA. The CDR3 sequence is 15 residues long. The V end was cut by 6 bases, the J end by 2 bases, with 17 bases between. The starting material was PBMCs, obtained 15 days after the yellow fever booster vaccination. The sequence derives from a man aged 30 to 45 who received the YFV17D yellow fever vaccine. This rearrangement joins TRBV7-2 to TRBJ2-7, with a weak D call TRBD2 (6 bases). CDR3 amino acids: CASSLPGGGTYEQYF. DNA for the CDR3: TGTGCCAGCAGTCTTCCCGGGGGTGGGACCTACGAGCAGTACTTC.